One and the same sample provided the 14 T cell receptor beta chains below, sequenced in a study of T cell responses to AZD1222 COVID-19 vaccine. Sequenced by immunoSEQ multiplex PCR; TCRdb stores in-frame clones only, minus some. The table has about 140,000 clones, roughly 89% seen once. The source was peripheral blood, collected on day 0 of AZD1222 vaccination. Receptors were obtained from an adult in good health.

This CDR3 reads CASRLAGTGFYGYTF. The CDR3 nucleotides are TGTGCCAGCAGGCTCGCCGGGACAGGGTTTTATGGCTACACCTTC. The chain links TRBV28 to TRBJ1-2; 9 nucleotides line up with TRBD1. The CDR3 has 15 amino acids. From germline, CDR1 is MDHEN and CDR2 SYDVKM. V gave up 6 bases and J gave up 5 bases; unmatched junction bases: 10.

The DNA of the CDR3 is TGTGCCAGCAGTTTGGTCCACAATGAGCAGTTCTTC. It encodes CASSLVHNEQFF. The chain carries TRBV6-6 and TRBJ2-1; no clear D gene. The CDR3 covers 12 residues. Trimming stripped 4 bases from V and 5 bases from J, with 6 bases between. Germline V CDR1 and CDR2: MNHNY, SVGAGI (reference sequence).

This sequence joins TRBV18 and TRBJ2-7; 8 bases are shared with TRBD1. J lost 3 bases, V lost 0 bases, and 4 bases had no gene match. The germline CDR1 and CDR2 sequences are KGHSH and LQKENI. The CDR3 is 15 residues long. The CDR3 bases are TGTGCCAGCTCACCACCAACAGGGGGATTCTACGAGCAGTACTTC. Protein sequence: CASSPPTGGFYEQYF. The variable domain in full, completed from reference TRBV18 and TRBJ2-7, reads NAGVMQNPRHLVRRRGQEARLRCSPMKGHSHVYWYRQLPEEGLKFMVYLQKENIIDESGMPKERFSAEFPKEGPSILRIQQVVRGDSAAYFCASSPPTGGFYEQYFGPGTRLTVT.

CDR3 DNA sequence: TGTGCCAGCACCCCCAGGGGGGGTATCTACGAGCAGTACTTC. Translating gives CASTPRGGIYEQYF. The rearrangement joins TRBV2 to TRBJ2-7; D is tentatively TRBD1 or TRBD2 (7 bases each). CDR1 and CDR2 (germline): SNHLY, FYNNEI. This CDR3 has 14 amino acids. V was clipped by 7 bases and J by 3 bases, with 16 bases between them.

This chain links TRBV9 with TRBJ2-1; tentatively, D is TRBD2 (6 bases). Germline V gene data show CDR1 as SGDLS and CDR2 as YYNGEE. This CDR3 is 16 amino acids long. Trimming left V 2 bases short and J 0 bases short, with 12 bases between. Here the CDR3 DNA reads TGTGCCAGCAGCGTTGCGGGGACCTTCTCCTACAATGAGCAGTTCTTC. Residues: CASSVAGTFSYNEQFF.

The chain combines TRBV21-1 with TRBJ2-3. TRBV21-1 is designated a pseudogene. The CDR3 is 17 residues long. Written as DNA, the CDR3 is TGTGCCAGCAGCAAACAGGGACCGGGACCATACACAGATACGCAGTATTTT. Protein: CASSKQGPGPYTDTQYF.

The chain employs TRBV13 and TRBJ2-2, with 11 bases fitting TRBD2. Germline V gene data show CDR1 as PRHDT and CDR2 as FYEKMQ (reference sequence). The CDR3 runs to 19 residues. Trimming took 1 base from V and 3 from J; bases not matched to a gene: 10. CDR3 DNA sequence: TGTGCCAGCAGCTTAGAACTAGCGGGAGACCTCGGGGACACCGGGGAGCTGTTTTTT. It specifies CASSLELAGDLGDTGELFF.

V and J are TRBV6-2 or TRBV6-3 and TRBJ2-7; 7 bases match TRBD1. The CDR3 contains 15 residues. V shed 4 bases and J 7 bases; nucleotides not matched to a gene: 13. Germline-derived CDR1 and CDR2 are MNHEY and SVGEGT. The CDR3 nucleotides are TGTGCCAGCAGTTCCTCCGGGACAGCCTTTTCGGAGCAGTACTTC. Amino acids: CASSSSGTAFSEQYF.

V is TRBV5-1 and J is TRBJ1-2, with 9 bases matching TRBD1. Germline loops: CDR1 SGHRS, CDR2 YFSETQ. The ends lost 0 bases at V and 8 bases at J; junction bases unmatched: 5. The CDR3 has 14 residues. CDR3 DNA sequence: TGCGCCAGCAGCTTGGGGGACAGGGATTGGGGCTACACCTTC. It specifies CASSLGDRDWGYTF.

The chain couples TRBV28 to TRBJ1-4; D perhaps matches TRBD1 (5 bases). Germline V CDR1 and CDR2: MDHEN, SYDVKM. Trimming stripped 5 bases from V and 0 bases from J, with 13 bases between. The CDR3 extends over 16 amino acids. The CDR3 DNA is TGTGCCAGCAGTCCCCGGGCGGGGGCAACTAATGAAAAACTGTTTTTT. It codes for CASSPRAGATNEKLFF.

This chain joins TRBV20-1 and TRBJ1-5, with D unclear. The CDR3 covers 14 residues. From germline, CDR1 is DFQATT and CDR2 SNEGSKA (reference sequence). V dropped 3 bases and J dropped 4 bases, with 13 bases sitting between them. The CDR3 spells CSASRPEPNQPQHF. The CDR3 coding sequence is TGCAGTGCTAGTCGACCGGAACCGAATCAGCCCCAGCATTTT.

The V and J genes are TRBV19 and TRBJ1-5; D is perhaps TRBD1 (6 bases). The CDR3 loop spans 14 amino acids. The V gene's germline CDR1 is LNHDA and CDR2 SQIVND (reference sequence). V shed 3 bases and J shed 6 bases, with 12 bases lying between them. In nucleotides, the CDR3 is TGTGCCAGTAGTATTACAGGGATTGCTCAGCCCCAGCATTTT. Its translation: CASSITGIAQPQHF.

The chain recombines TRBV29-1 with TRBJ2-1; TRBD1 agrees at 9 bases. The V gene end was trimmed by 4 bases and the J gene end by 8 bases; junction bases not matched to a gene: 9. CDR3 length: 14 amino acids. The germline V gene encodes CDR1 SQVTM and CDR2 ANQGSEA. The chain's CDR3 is CSVGPRDREYEQFF. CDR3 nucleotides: TGCAGCGTTGGCCCCCGGGACAGGGAATATGAGCAGTTCTTC.

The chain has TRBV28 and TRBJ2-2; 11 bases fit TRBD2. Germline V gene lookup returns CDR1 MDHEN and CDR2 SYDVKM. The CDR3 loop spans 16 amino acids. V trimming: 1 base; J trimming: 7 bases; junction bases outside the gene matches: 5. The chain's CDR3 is CASSLSALAGGGELFF. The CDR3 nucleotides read TGTGCCAGCAGTTTATCCGCCCTAGCGGGAGGCGGGGAGCTGTTTTTT. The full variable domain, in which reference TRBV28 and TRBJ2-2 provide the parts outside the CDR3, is DVKVTQSSRYLVKRTGEKVFLECVQDMDHENMFWYRQDPGLGLRLIYFSYDVKMKEKGDIPEGYSVSREKKERFSLILESASTNQTSMYLCASSLSALAGGGELFFGEGSRLTVL.